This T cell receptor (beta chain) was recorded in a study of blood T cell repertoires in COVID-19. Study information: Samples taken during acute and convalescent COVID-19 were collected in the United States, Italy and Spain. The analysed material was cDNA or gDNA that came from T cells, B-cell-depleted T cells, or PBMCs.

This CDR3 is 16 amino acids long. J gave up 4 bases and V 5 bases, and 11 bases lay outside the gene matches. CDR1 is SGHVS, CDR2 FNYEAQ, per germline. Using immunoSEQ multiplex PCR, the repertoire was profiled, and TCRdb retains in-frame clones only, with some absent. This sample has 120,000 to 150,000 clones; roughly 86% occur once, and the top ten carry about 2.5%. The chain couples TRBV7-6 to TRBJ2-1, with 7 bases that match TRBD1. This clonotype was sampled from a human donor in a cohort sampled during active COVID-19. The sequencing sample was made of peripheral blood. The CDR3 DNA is TGTGCCAGCAGCCTAGTGAGTCGGGACAGTTACAATGAGCAGTTCTTC. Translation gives CASSLVSRDSYNEQFF.